This TCR beta chain was observed in a study of T cells in Graves' hyperthyroidism and ophthalmopathy. Researchers amplified the TCR beta CDR3 regions from RNA transcripts. RT-PCR in the first round (using the HTBI primer set) targeted the TCR CDR3. Via MiXCR, TCRdb re-called the multiplex PCR reads, giving one row per CDR3 protein. The sample holds approximately 270,000 distinct CDR3 sequences; more than 14% are singletons and the top ten take about an eighth. The CDR3 runs to 17 residues. The V gene lost 6 bases and the J gene lost 0 bases, with 20 bases spanning the gap. Germline CDR1 reads MDHEN; CDR2 reads SYDVKM. Many counts were recorded for this clonotype.

The J gene is TRBJ1-1, the V gene TRBV28; D possibly corresponds to TRBD1 (5 bases). The sequenced sample was blood. This sequence was found in a woman aged 40 to 50 with Graves' hyperthyroidism that later progressed to Graves' ophthalmopathy. In DNA form, the CDR3 reads TGTGCCAGCAGACGGCACTTGATCCAAGGGGTGAACACTGAAGCTTTCTTT. Translating gives CASRRHLIQGVNTEAFF.